One and the same sample provided the 5 T cell receptor beta chains below, sequenced in a study of T-cell memory formation after mild COVID-19. MiXCR, applied by TCRdb to the 5' RACE reads, yields one record per CDR3 protein. The sample carries roughly 300,000 distinct CDR3 sequences, roughly 13% recorded once. The sample taken for sequencing was PBMCs or a T cell subset sorted from them (not recorded which). These receptors were taken from a man younger than 35 who had mild COVID-19 (a few samples of this study predate the infection). Cell type and time point are not known.

Only a few counts were recorded for this clonotype. The rearrangement joins TRBV27 to TRBJ2-2; maybe TRBD1 (7 bases). Trimming cost V 3 bases and J 2 bases, with 10 bases left between them. Germline V gives CDR1 MNHEY, CDR2 SMNVEV (reference sequence). The CDR3 is made up of 15 amino acids. The CDR3 is CASSFQGGNTGELFF. CDR3 in DNA: TGTGCCAGCAGTTTTCAGGGGGGAAACACCGGGGAGCTGTTTTTT.

This clonotype came up a few times. The rearrangement joins TRBV4-2 to TRBJ2-3, with D perhaps assigned TRBD1 or TRBD2 (5 bases each). V lost 0 bases to trimming and J lost 3 bases, with 16 bases between them. Germline CDR1 reads LGHNA; CDR2 reads YNFKEQ. The CDR3 is 17 residues long. CDR3 loop: CASSQEGLGDVTDTQYF. Here the CDR3 DNA reads TGTGCCAGCAGCCAAGAAGGACTGGGGGACGTGACAGATACGCAGTATTTT.

The chain links TRBV20-1 to TRBJ2-3, with D hard to call. Germline CDR1 is DFQATT and CDR2 is SNEGSKA (reference sequence). V gave up 1 base and J gave up 1 base, with 12 bases separating them. The CDR3 has 15 residues. The CDR3 region has the DNA TGCAGTGCTAGAGTGGTAAGCCCCCGCACAGATACGCAGTATTTT. Its protein product is CSARVVSPRTDTQYF.

The V and J genes are TRBV5-1 and TRBJ2-2; D is perhaps TRBD1 or TRBD2 (7 bases each). Trimming stripped 2 bases from V and 7 bases from J, with 21 bases between. Germline V CDR1 and CDR2: SGHRS, YFSETQ. The CDR3 runs to 17 residues. Here the CDR3 DNA reads TGCGCCAGCAGCTTCGGCCCCCGACAGGGAGGGGTCGGGGAGCTGTTTTTT. This translates into CASSFGPRQGGVGELFF.

This clonotype has a handful of counts. V is TRBV5-1 and J is TRBJ2-5, with 7 positions matching TRBD2. This CDR3 has 14 amino acids. V lost 4 bases and J lost 5; bases outside the gene matches: 8. Germline CDR1 SGHRS, CDR2 YFSETQ. CDR3 loop: CASSERGGGETQYF. As DNA, the CDR3 is TGCGCCAGCAGCGAGAGGGGCGGGGGTGAGACCCAGTACTTC.